A selection of T cell receptor beta chains follows, all from one sample in a study of identical twins. TCRdb analysed the 5' RACE reads with MiXCR anew, one entry per CDR3 protein. There are about 720,000 distinct CDR3 sequences in the sample; 15% to 20% occur only once, and less than 15% lies in the top ten. These data also formed part of another study, on T cells expressing NK-cell markers.

Material for sequencing was PBMCs. These receptors all stem from a woman aged 18-30 years in good health. Each CDR3 is given without its conserved first and last residue. Size is omitted from some rows. Given values are once, few, many or a class for expanded clones.

V	size	J	CDR3
TRBV12-3/TRBV12-4	few	TRBJ2-7	ASSLAGYFHYEQY
TRBV20-1	NA	TRBJ1-5	SAKMSGGTGFEPQH
TRBV10-3	few	TRBJ2-3	AISGGARPDTQY
TRBV6-1	few	TRBJ2-7	ASSGRERYYEQY
TRBV5-1	NA	TRBJ2-4	ASSHGGQTDIQY
TRBV6-5	NA	TRBJ2-2	ASSYRGNTGELF
TRBV29-1	few	TRBJ2-7	SVLSGTRTYEQY
TRBV6-1	many	TRBJ2-3	ASSLFSTDTQY
TRBV15	NA	TRBJ2-7	ATSLDSFYEQY
TRBV6-2/TRBV6-3	few	TRBJ2-1	ASNRDREEYNEQF
TRBV5-6	many	TRBJ2-2	ASSPGTGVTGELF
TRBV29-1	NA	TRBJ2-1	SRESPGRTYNEQF
TRBV5-1	NA	TRBJ2-5	ASSLGPNPGKTQY
TRBV4-3	many	TRBJ2-2	ASSRRGGTGELF
TRBV3-1	few	TRBJ2-1	ASSLDGGSHYNEQF
TRBV7-3	NA	TRBJ2-2	ASSSWARRTGELF
TRBV9	few	TRBJ1-2	ASSVGEAETGYT
TRBV5-1	few	TRBJ2-5	ASSAQGRRETQY
TRBV6-5	few	TRBJ2-3	ASSYSSFSTTDTQY
TRBV7-6	NA	TRBJ2-7	ASSLTGSRAEQY
TRBV12-3/TRBV12-4	few	TRBJ1-5	ASSFSRGSYQPQH
TRBV10-3	few	TRBJ1-5	AMGAGTNQPQH
TRBV7-2	few	TRBJ2-7	ASKVQASGLTYEQY
TRBV20-1	NA	TRBJ2-1	SAKPGLDEQF
TRBV18	few	TRBJ2-5	ASSPRRGLVQETQY
TRBV7-9	once	TRBJ2-3	ASGPRGTDTQY
TRBV12-3/TRBV12-4	few	TRBJ2-7	ASTAEPIGDRGDEQY
TRBV12-3/TRBV12-4	NA	TRBJ1-5	ASSPTGGDSNQPQH
TRBV7-6	NA	TRBJ2-1	ASSLIPSEQF
TRBV20-1	NA	TRBJ2-4	SAPGLAKNIQY
TRBV5-6	NA	TRBJ2-5	ASSWGQGSETQY
TRBV18	NA	TRBJ2-7	ASSTTSGTIYEQY
TRBV6-1	NA	TRBJ1-5	ASSPKPGGSNQPQH
TRBV5-1	few	TRBJ2-1	ASSVNTGNNEQF
TRBV12-3/TRBV12-4	many	TRBJ2-3	ASSLGYQSTDTQY
TRBV2	NA	TRBJ2-5	ASSFTSGSGETQY
TRBV6-2/TRBV6-3	NA	TRBJ2-5	ASSYSVAGRQETQY
TRBV10-3	NA	TRBJ2-7	ATQVAGEGYEQY
TRBV18	NA	TRBJ2-7	ASSPRVDEQY
TRBV12-3/TRBV12-4	NA	TRBJ2-2	AGRTSGVTGELF
TRBV6-5	many	TRBJ2-1	ASSWTSGRAGNEQF
TRBV20-1	NA	TRBJ2-5	SAIPGHQETQY
TRBV29-1	NA	TRBJ1-2	SVQPDRNYGYT
TRBV5-5	many	TRBJ1-5	ASSLADKEPQH
TRBV5-1	NA	TRBJ2-3	ASSLALRWGGPDTQY
TRBV2	NA	TRBJ2-1	ARSGGPSQF
TRBV4-3	few	TRBJ2-7	ASSQEGRSEQY
TRBV9	once	TRBJ2-5	ASSVGGLSGYETQY
TRBV12-3/TRBV12-4	many	TRBJ2-5	ASSPGTGWETQY
TRBV20-1	NA	TRBJ1-1	SAIRGPMNTEAF